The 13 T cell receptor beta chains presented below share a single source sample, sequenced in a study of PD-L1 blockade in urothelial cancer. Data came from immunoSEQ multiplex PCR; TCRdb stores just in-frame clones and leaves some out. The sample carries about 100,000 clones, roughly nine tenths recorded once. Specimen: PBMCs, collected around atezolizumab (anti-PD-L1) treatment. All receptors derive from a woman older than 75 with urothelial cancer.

This CDR3 reads CASSLGLAGAWETQYF. CDR3 DNA: TGTGCCAGCAGCCTTGGACTAGCGGGAGCGTGGGAGACCCAGTACTTC. J is TRBJ2-5 and V is TRBV9, with 13 bases lining up with TRBD2. Germline CDR1 reads SGDLS; CDR2 reads YYNGEE. The ends lost 4 bases at V and 5 bases at J; junction bases unmatched: 8. The CDR3 length is 16 residues.

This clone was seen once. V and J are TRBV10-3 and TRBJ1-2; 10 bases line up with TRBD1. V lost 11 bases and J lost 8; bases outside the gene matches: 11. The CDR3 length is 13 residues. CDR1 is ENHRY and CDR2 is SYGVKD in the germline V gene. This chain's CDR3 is CAADRDRGVGYTF. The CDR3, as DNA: TGTGCCGCCGACCGGGACAGGGGCGTCGGCTACACCTTC.

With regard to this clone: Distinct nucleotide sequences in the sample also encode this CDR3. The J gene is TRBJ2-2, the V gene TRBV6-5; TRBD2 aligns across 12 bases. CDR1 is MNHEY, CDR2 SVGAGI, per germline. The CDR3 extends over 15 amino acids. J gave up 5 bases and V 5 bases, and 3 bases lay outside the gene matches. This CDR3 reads CASSPSGRVTGELFF. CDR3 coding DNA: TGTGCCAGCAGTCCTAGCGGGAGGGTTACCGGGGAGCTGTTTTTT.

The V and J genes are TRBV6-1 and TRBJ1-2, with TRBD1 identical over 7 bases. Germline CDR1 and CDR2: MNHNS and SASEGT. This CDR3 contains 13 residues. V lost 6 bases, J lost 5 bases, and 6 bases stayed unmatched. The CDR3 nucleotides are TGTGCCAGCAGCACCGGACAGGATTATGGCTACACCTTC. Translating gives CASSTGQDYGYTF.

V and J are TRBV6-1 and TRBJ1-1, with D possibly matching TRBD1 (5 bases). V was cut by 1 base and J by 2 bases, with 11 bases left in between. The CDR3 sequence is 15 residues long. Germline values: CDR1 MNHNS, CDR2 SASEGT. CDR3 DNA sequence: TGTGCCAGCAGTGAAGGGGGACTGAGAAACACTGAAGCTTTCTTT. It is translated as CASSEGGLRNTEAFF.

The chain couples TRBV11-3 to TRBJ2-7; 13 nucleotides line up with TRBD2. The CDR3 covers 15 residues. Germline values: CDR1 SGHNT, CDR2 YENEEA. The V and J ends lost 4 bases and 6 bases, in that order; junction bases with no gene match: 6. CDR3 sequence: CASSSRLAGGSEQYF. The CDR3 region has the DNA TGTGCCAGCAGCTCTCGACTAGCGGGAGGTAGCGAGCAGTACTTC.

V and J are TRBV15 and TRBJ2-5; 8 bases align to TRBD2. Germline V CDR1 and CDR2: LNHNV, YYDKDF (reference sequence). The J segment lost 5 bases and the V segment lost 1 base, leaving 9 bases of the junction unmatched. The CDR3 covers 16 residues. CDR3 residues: CATSRGGAGESETQYF. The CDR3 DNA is TGTGCCACCAGCAGAGGAGGAGCGGGAGAGAGTGAGACCCAGTACTTC. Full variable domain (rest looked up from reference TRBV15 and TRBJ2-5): DAMVIQNPRYQVTQFGKPVTLSCSQTLNHNVMYWYQQKSSQAPKLLFHYYDKDFNNEADTPDNFQSRRPNTSFCFLDIRSPGLGDTAMYLCATSRGGAGESETQYFGPGTRLLVL.

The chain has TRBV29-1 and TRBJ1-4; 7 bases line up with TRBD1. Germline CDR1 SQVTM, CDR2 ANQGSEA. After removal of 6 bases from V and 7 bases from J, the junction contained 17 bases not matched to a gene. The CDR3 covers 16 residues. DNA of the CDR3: TGCAGCGTAGCCTCCGGGACAGTGGGAGGTGGTGAAAAACTGTTTTTT. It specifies CSVASGTVGGGEKLFF.

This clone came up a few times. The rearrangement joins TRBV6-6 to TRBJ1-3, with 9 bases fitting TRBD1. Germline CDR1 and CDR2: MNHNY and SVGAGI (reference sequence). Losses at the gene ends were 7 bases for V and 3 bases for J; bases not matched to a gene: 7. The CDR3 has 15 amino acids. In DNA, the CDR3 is TGTGCCAGCACCCCCACAGGGGGCGGTGGAAACACCATATATTTT. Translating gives CASTPTGGGGNTIYF.

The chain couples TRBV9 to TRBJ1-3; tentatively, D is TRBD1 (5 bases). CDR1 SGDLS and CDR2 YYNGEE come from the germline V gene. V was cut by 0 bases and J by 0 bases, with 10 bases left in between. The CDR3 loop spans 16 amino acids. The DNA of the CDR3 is TGTGCCAGCAGCGTAGGTCCGGGGGTCTCTGGAAACACCATATATTTT. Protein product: CASSVGPGVSGNTIYF. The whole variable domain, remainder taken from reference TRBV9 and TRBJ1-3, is DSGVTQTPKHLITATGQRVTLRCSPRSGDLSVYWYQQSLDQGLQFLIQYYNGEERAKGNILERFSAQQFPDLHSELNLSSLELGDSALYFCASSVGPGVSGNTIYFGEGSWLTVV.

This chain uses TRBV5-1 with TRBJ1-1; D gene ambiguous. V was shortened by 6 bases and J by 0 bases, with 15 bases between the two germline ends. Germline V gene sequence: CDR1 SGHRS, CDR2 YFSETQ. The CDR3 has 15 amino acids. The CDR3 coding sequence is TGCGCCAGCACCCCACAAGAGGGCATGAACACTGAAGCTTTCTTT. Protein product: CASTPQEGMNTEAFF. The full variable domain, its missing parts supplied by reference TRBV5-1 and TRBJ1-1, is KAGVTQTPRYLIKTRGQQVTLSCSPISGHRSVSWYQQTPGQGLQFLFEYFSETQRNKGNFPGRFSGRQFSNSRSEMNVSTLELGDSALYLCASTPQEGMNTEAFFGQGTRLTVV.

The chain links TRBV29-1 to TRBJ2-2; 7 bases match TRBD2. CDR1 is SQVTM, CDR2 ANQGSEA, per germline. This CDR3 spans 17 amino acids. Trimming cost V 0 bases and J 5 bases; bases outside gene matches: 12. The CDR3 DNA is TGCAGCGTTGAAGATTGGGCTAGCGGTGACCTTACCGGGGAGCTGTTTTTT. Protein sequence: CSVEDWASGDLTGELFF.

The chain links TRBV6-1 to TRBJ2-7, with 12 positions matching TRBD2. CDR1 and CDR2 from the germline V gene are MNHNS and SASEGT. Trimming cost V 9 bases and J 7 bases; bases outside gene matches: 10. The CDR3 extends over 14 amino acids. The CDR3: CASRLAGEVGEQYF. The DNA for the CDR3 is TGTGCCAGTCGACTAGCGGGAGAAGTGGGGGAGCAGTACTTC.